This paragraph covers one T cell receptor (beta chain) sequence. In its sample, this clonotype was seen many times. This clone's antigen is unknown. Qualities for individual bases were not recorded, and no much larger clone is one base off. Deletion took 5 bases off V and 2 bases off J, with a span of 18 bases between the germline ends. The CDR1 and CDR2 encoded by the germline V gene (reference sequence) are LNHDA and SQIVND. From the cysteine through the phenylalanine, the CDR3 covers 16 amino acids. CDR3 DNA is the only sequence kept; it has 48 bases, read in frame from the first base. The data belong to a study of molecular identifiers for immune sequencing clone quantification listed by TCRdb under 2018. Turning to the overall study: For a replicate experiment, the RNA from either around 20,000 or 100,000 naive CD8 T cells was divided into five aliquots, and four of those aliquots went on to sequencing. This methods study benchmarked molecular-identifier clustering-based TCR repertoire sequencing (MIDCIRS) and TCR RNA copy counting, using CD8 T cells to do so.

Library creation used PCR. Sequencing relied on an Illumina HiSeq 4000. Bulk TCR libraries were made following a previously described method, with the TCR primers given in Table S5. Total RNA was purified with the Qiagen AllPrep DNA/RNA kit. Before any analysis, reads coming from multiple sequencing runs of the same library were combined into one pool. The published analysis was carried out like this. Reads were retained only if the reads had an exact TCR constant sequence, and the retained reads were trimmed to 150 nt and grouped according to their 12-nt molecular barcodes. Reads inside each barcode group were sub-clustered using a 15% Levenshtein threshold, and a quality-weighted consensus sequence was constructed for each RNA molecule. Non-functional sequences were discarded, and so were lower-count sequences lying one edit away from another sequence. Barcode sub-clusters with fewer than 20% of the maximum read count were removed, based on fitting two negative binomial distributions. The public reads were quality trimmed at Q25 with fastp and then assembled into clones with MiXCR by TCRdb, keeping productive beta chains. Every distinct CDR3 protein forms one entry, paired with its most common genes and DNA. These V and J calls are TCRdb output, not the study's own analysis. Recorded for this sample are 300,000 to 350,000 distinct CDR3 sequences; around a fifth of them occurred a single time. Approximately 0.8% of the sample is taken by the ten largest.

Naive CD8 T cell libraries were made from 20,000 to 1,000,000 sorted cells using 10%, 30% or 50% of purified RNA. Naive CD8 T cells, defined as CD8+CD4-CCR7+CD45RA+, were FACS-sorted into RLT Plus buffer on a BD FACSAria II. To test detection sensitivity, Jurkat RNA equal to 9 to 10 TCR copies was added to samples of about 20,000-1,100,000 naive CD8 T cells. Enrichment of CD8 T cells was done with RosetteSep CD8+ T Cell Enrichment Cocktail plus Ficoll-Paque, and ACK red cell lysis came afterward. Broad study findings and their caveats: When barcode sub-clustering was not used, chimeric consensus sequences inflated TCR diversity, with chimeras reaching as high as 47%. Modeling estimated around 3 recovered TCR RNA copies per cell, compared with about ten by digital PCR, which implies about 30% capture efficiency. In CMV-specific effector cells, clones with more than 20 RNA copies accounted for over 99% of molecules, whereas in naive cells such clones accounted for under 1%. Highly expanded clone sizes could be underestimated because identical TCR molecules may share a barcode. Spiked-in Jurkat TCR RNA equal to a single cell's worth was reported to be detectable even within one million naive CD8 T cells. Naive libraries contained spiked-in Jurkat TCR RNA (approximately ten copies' worth), which is not part of the donor repertoire.

The source of this sequence is a human donor in good health. Some libraries in this study had Jurkat cell RNA spiked in. The sample taken for sequencing was naive CD8+ T cells from blood, with Jurkat cell RNA spiked in. The cell subset or site label of this sample denotes: FACS-sorted CD8+CD4-CCR7+CD45RA+ naive T cells. Here the chain combines TRBV19 and TRBJ1-1; too little of a D gene remains to name it. The nucleotides read TGTGCCAGTAGTTTAAGTGTTTGGGGAGAAAACACTGAAGCTTTCTTT. Translated, it reads CASSLSVWGENTEAFF.